This is a list of T cell receptor beta chains from one sample in a study of T cell clones after liver transplantation. Repertoires were generated with immunoSEQ multiplex PCR, while TCRdb's copy carries only in-frame clones and drops some. The table lists tens of thousands of clones, approximately 87% of them singletons. This specimen was CD4+ T cells from blood, taken at the 22-month timepoint. The receptors stem from a human patient who received a liver transplant. Some T cells may originate from the graft donor. The CDR3 runs from the conserved cysteine through the conserved F or W. Each record gives: J gene, V gene, D gene, clone size, CDR3 DNA, CDR3 protein. A D gene is named only where the DNA matches it firmly. Size is stated for part of the rows, as once, few or many counts, or as a class when the clone is expanded.

>TRBJ2-1|TRBV4-1|.|.
TGCGCCAGCAGCCAAAGAAGGAGGGTGGCCGCACTAGTCTACAATGAGCAGTTCTTC
CASSQRRRVAALVYNEQFF
>TRBJ2-2|TRBV27|.|.
TGTGCCAGCAGCGCATCCTATACTGGCACCGGGGAGCTGTTTTTT
CASSASYTGTGELFF
>TRBJ2-1|TRBV25-1|.|.
TGTGCCAGCAGTGAATTCGAGGGGGGGGAGCTCTCCTACAATGAGCAGTTCTTC
CASSEFEGGELSYNEQFF
>TRBJ2-7|TRBV4-3|.|.
TGCGCCAGCAGCCAGGAATTAAGCTCCTACGAGCAGTACTTC
CASSQELSSYEQYF
>TRBJ2-2|TRBV19|.|.
TGTGCCACCCCAGGACAGTCTGACACCGGGGAGCTGTTTTTT
CATPGQSDTGELFF
>TRBJ1-5|TRBV4-2|.|once
TGTGCCAGCAGCCAAAGACAGAATAGCAATCAGCCCCAGCATTTT
CASSQRQNSNQPQHF
>TRBJ2-5|TRBV7-8|TRBD1|.
TGTGCCAGCAGCTTGGGTGGACAGGGAGAGACCCAGTACTTC
CASSLGGQGETQYF
>TRBJ2-5|TRBV5-1|.|.
TGCGCCAGCAGCGGGGGTGAGGGGGGCCGGAGCCAGTACTTC
CASSGGEGGRSQYF
>TRBJ1-4|TRBV7-9|.|.
TGTGCCAGCAGCTTATCTTTTGACCAGGGGATAAATGAAAAACTGTTTTTT
CASSLSFDQGINEKLFF
>TRBJ1-4|TRBV4-1|.|few
TGCGCCAGCAGCCAAGAGGTAACAACAAATGAAAAACTGTTTTTT
CASSQEVTTNEKLFF
>TRBJ2-1|TRBV7-2|TRBD2|.
TGTGCCAGCAGCTTAGCGAGTCTTCTAGCGGGAGAAGAGCAGTTCTTC
CASSLASLLAGEEQFF
>TRBJ2-2|TRBV6-6|.|.
TGTGCCAGCATGCCCCGGAAAGCCGGGGAGCTGTTTTTT
CASMPRKAGELFF
>TRBJ2-2|TRBV5-1|.|.
TGCGCCAGCAGCCCCTCCTCTAGGAACACCGGGGAGCTGTTTTTT
CASSPSSRNTGELFF
>TRBJ2-3|TRBV30|TRBD2|.
TGTGCCTGGAACTCCGGGCAGGGAGGGAACACAGATACGCAGTATTTT
CAWNSGQGGNTDTQYF
>TRBJ2-6|TRBV11-1|.|.
TGTGCCAGCAGCTCGAAACAGGGCCTCTCTGGGGCCAACGTCCTGACTTTC
CASSSKQGLSGANVLTF
>TRBJ2-1|TRBV11-3|TRBD2|.
TGTGCCAGCAGCCAGGTAGCGGGTGAGCAGTTCTTC
CASSQVAGEQFF
>TRBJ2-3|TRBV21-1|.|.
TGTGCCATGCCAAGGGGAACCAGGGTGGGTACGCAGTATTTT
CAMPRGTRVGTQYF
>TRBJ1-5|TRBV18|.|.
TGTGCCAGCTCACCATCGCCCTCAAATCAGCCCCAGCATTTT
CASSPSPSNQPQHF
>TRBJ2-7|TRBV4-2|TRBD2|.
TGTGCCAGCAGCCAAGAGGCCCCTTTAGCGGGGGCCTACGAGCAGTACTTC
CASSQEAPLAGAYEQYF
>TRBJ1-3|TRBV4-1|.|.
TGCGCCAGCAGCCACCCGTTAGGGCAGGCAATCTCTGGAAACACCATATATTTT
CASSHPLGQAISGNTIYF
>TRBJ2-3|TRBV6-6|.|.
TGTGCCAGCAGTCCCCTCCCCGGGACCTACACAGATACGCAGTATTTT
CASSPLPGTYTDTQYF
>TRBJ1-2|TRBV12-5|.|once
TGTGCTAGTGGTGCCGGACAGACTAACTATGGCTACACCTTC
CASGAGQTNYGYTF
>TRBJ2-3|TRBV5-5|TRBD1|.
TGTGCCAGCAGCCCCGCACGAGGGGGCCGGAGAGATACGCAGTATTTT
CASSPARGGRRDTQYF
>TRBJ2-5|TRBV5-1|TRBD1|.
TGCGCCAGCAGCTTGGGACAGGGCGGGGAGACCCAGTACTTC
CASSLGQGGETQYF
>TRBJ1-4|TRBV28|TRBD1|.
TGTGCCAGCAGCCCATCGGGGACAGGGGTTGAAAAACTGTTTTTT
CASSPSGTGVEKLFF
>TRBJ1-2|TRBV5-8|.|.
TGTGCCAGCAAGCGGGACCCCGTTGAGAGAGGTTACACCTTC
CASKRDPVERGYTF
>TRBJ1-2|TRBV5-1|TRBD1|.
TGCGCCAGCAGCTTGGAGGGGGCGGGACCCATCTATGGCTACACCTTC
CASSLEGAGPIYGYTF
>TRBJ1-1|TRBV30|TRBD1|.
TGTGCCTGGGGGTACAAAGGACAGGGATTGCCTGAAGCTTTCTTT
CAWGYKGQGLPEAFF